This TCR beta chain stems from a study of cytomegalovirus exposure and HLA in healthy donors. The germline gives CDR1 LNHDA, CDR2 SQIVND (reference sequence). The ends lost 6 bases at V and 1 base at J; junction bases unmatched: 9. This CDR3 is 16 amino acids long. Measured with immunoSEQ multiplex PCR; TCRdb has only the in-frame clones, and not every one. The data show around 90,000 clones, with 84% seen just once and over 10% held by the top ten. The source is a woman younger than 30 in good health and CMV-seropositive. Sequencing was carried out using PBMCs. This chain connects TRBV19 to TRBJ2-3, with TRBD1 matching 8 bases. DNA for the CDR3: TGTGCCAGTAGACACGCGGACAGGGACCGCACAGATACGCAGTATTTT. It yields the protein CASRHADRDRTDTQYF.